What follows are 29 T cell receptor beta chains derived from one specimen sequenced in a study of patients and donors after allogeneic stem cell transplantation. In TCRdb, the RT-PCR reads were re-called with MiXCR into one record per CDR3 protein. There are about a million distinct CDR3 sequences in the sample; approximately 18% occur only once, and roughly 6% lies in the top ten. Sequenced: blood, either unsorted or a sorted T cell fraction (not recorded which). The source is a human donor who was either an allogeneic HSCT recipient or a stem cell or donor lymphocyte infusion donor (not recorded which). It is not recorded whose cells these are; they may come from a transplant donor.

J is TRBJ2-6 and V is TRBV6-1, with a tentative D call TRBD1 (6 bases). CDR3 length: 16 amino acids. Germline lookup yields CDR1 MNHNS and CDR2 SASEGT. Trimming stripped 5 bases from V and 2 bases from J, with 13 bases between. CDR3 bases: TGTGCCAGCAGTCTCCAGAGGACAGCTGGGGCCAACGTCCTGACTTTC. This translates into CASSLQRTAGANVLTF.

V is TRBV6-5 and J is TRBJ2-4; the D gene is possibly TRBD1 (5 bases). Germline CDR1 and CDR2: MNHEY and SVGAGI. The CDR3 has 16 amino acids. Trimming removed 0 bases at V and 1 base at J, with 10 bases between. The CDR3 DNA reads TGTGCCAGCAGTTACTCCGGAGCAGGGGCCAAAAACATTCAGTACTTC. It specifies CASSYSGAGAKNIQYF.

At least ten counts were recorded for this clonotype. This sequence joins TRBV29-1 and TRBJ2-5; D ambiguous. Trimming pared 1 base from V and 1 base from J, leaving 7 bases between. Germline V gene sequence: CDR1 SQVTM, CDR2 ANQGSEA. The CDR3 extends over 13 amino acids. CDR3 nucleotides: TGCAGCGTTGAAGGGCAGCTCCAAGAGACCCAGTACTTC. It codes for CSVEGQLQETQYF.

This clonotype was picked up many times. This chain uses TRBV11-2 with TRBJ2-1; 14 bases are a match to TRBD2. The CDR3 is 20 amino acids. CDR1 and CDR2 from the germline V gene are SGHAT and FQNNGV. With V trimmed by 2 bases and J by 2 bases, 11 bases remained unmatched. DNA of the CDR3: TGTGCCAGCAGCTTAAAGGGCGGGACTAGCGGGAGTCTGGCCTACAATGAGCAGTTCTTC. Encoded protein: CASSLKGGTSGSLAYNEQFF.

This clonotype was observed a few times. DNA of the CDR3: TGTGCCATCAGTGACGGACAGGGGAGGAACACAGATACGCAGTATTTT. It translates to CAISDGQGRNTDTQYF. The V call is TRBV10-3, the J call TRBJ2-3; 9 nucleotides line up with TRBD1. CDR1 is ENHRY, CDR2 SYGVKD, per germline. CDR3 length: 16 residues. Trimming at V came to 3 bases and at J to 2 bases, leaving 6 bases not matched to a gene.

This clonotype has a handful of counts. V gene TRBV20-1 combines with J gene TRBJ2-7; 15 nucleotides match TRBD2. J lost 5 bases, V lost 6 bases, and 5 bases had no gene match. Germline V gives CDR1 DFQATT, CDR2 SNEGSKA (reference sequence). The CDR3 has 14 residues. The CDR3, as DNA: TGCAGTGCGGGGACTAGCGGGGGGCCGGACGAGCAGTACTTC. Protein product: CSAGTSGGPDEQYF.

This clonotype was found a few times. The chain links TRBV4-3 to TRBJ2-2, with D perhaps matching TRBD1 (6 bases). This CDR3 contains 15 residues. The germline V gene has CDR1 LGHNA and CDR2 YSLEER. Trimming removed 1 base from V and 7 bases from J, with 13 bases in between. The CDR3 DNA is TGCGCCAGCAGCCAAGTTGTGGGGGCAAACGGGGAGCTGTTTTTT. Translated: CASSQVVGANGELFF.

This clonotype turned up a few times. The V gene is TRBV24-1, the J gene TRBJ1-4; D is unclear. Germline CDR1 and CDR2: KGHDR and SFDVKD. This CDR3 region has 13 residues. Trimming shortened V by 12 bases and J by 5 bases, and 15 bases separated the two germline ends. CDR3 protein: CAAEQKENEKLFF. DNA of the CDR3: TGTGCCGCCGAGCAGAAGGAAAATGAAAAACTGTTTTTT.

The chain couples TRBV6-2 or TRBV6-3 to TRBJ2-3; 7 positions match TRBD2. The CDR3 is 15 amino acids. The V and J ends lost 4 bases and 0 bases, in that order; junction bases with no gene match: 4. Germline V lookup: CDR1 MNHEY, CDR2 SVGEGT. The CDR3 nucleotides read TGTGCCAGCAGTTCGGGACTACCTAGCACAGATACGCAGTATTTT. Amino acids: CASSSGLPSTDTQYF.

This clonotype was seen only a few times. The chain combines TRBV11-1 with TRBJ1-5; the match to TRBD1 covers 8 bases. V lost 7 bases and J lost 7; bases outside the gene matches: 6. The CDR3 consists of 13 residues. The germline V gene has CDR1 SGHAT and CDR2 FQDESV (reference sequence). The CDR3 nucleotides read TGTGCCAGCACCCCGGACAGGGACCAGCCCCAGCATTTT. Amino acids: CASTPDRDQPQHF. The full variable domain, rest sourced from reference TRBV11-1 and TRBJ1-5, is EAEVAQSPRYKITEKSQAVAFWCDPISGHATLYWYRQILGQGPELLVQFQDESVVDDSQLPKDRFSAERLKGVDSTLKIQPAELGDSAMYLCASTPDRDQPQHFGDGTRLSIL.

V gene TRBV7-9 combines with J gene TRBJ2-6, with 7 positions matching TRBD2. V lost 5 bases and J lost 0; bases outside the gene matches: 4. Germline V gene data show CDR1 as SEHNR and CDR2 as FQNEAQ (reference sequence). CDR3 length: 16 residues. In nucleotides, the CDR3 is TGTGCCAGCAGCCACCCTAGCGGCTCTGGGGCCAACGTCCTGACTTTC. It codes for CASSHPSGSGANVLTF.

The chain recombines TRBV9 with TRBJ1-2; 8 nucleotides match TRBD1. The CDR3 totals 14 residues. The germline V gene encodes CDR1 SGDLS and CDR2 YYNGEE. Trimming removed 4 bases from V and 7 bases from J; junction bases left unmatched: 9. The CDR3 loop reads CASSPQTGESGYTF. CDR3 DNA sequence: TGTGCCAGCAGCCCCCAGACAGGGGAGAGTGGCTACACCTTC.

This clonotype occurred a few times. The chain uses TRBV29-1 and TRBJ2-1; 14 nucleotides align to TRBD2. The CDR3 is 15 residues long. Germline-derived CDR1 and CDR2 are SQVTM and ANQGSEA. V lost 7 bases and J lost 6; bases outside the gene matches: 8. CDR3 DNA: TGCAGCGCCGCCGGGACTAGCGGGAGAGGCAATGAGCAGTTCTTC. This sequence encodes CSAAGTSGRGNEQFF.

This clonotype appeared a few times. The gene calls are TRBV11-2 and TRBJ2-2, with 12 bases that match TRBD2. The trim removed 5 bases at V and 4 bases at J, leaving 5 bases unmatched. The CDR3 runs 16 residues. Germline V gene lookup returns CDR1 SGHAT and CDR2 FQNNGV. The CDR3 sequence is CASSLRLAGVTGELFF. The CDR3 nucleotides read TGTGCCAGCAGCCTAAGACTAGCGGGAGTCACCGGGGAGCTGTTTTTT.

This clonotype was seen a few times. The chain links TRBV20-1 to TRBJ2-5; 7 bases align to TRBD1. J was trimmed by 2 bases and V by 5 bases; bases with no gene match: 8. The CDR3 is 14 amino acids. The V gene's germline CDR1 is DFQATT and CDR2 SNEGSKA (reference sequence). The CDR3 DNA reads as TGCAGTGCTCTCCGGGACAGCTTACAAGAGACCCAGTACTTC. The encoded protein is CSALRDSLQETQYF.

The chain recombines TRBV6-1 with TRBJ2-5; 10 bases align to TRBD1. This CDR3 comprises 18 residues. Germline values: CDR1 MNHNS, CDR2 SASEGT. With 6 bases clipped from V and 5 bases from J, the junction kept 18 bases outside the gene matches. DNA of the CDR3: TGTGCCAGCAGACCCTACCGGGACAGGGGAAGCTGGTGGGAGACCCAGTACTTC. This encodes CASRPYRDRGSWWETQYF.

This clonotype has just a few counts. As DNA, the CDR3 is TGCGCCAGCAGCCAGGGGACAGAGGCCTACGAGCAGTACTTC. This gives the protein CASSQGTEAYEQYF. This chain connects TRBV4-1 to TRBJ2-7; 7 positions agree with TRBD1. The V gene's germline CDR1 is MGHRA and CDR2 YSYEKL. Unmatched junction bases numbered 4, after V lost 3 bases and J lost 2 bases. The CDR3 is 14 residues long.

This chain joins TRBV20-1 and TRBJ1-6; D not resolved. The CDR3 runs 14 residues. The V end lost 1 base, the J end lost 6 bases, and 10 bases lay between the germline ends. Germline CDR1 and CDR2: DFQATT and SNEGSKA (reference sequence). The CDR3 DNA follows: TGCAGTGCTAGAGGTCGGGCGGGTAATTCACCCCTCCACTTT. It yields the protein CSARGRAGNSPLHF.

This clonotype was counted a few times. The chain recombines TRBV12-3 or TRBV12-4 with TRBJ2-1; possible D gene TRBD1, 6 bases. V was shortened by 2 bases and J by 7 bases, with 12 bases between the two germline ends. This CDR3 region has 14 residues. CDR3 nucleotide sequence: TGTGCCAGCAGTTTAAGGGACAAAGTAAATGAGCAGTTCTTC. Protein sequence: CASSLRDKVNEQFF.

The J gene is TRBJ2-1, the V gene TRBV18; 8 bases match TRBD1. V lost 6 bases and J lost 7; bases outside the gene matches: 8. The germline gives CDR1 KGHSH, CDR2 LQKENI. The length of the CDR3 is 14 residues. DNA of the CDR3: TGTGCCAGCTCTCCCGACAGGGGTTGGAATGAGCAGTTCTTC. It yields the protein CASSPDRGWNEQFF.

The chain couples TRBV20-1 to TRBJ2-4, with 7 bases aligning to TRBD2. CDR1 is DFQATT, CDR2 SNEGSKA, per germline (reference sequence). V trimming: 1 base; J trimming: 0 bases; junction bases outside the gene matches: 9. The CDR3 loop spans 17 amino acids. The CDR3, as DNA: TGCAGTGCTAGAGTTGCGGGAGTGATACTAGCCAAAAACATTCAGTACTTC. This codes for CSARVAGVILAKNIQYF.

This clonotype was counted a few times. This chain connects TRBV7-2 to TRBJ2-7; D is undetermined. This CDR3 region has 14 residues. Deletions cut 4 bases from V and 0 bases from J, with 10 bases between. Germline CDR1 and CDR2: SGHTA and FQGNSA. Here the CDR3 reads CASSSRGISYEQYF. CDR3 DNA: TGTGCCAGCAGCTCTCGTGGGATCTCCTACGAGCAGTACTTC.

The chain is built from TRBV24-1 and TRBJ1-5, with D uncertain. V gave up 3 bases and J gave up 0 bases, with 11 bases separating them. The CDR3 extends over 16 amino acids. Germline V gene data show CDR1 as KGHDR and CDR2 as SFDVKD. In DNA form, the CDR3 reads TGTGCCACCAGTGATGGGAGACGGAATAGCAATCAGCCCCAGCATTTT. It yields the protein CATSDGRRNSNQPQHF.

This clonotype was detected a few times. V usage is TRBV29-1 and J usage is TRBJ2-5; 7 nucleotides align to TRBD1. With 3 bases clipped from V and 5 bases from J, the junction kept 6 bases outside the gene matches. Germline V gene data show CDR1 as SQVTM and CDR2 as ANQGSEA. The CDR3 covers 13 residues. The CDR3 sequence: CSVEIGGLETQYF. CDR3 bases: TGCAGCGTTGAGATAGGGGGCTTGGAGACCCAGTACTTC.

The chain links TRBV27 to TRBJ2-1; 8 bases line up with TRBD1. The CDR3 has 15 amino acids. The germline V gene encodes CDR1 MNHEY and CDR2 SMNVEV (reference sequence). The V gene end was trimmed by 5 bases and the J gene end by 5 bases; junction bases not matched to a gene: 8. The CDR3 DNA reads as TGTGCCAGCAGTCCCGGACAGGGTAGCCACAATGAGCAGTTCTTC. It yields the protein CASSPGQGSHNEQFF.

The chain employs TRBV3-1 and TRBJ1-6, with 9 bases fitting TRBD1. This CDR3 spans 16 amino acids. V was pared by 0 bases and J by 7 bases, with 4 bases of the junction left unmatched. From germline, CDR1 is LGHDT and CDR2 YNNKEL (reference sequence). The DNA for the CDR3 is TGTGCCAGCAGCCAAGATCCGGACAGGGGAAATTCACCCCTCCACTTT. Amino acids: CASSQDPDRGNSPLHF.

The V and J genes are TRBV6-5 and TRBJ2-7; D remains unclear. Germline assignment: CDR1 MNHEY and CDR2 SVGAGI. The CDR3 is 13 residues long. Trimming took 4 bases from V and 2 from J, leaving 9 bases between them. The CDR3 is CASSSPHTYEQYF. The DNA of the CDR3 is TGTGCCAGCAGTTCCCCCCATACCTACGAGCAGTACTTC.

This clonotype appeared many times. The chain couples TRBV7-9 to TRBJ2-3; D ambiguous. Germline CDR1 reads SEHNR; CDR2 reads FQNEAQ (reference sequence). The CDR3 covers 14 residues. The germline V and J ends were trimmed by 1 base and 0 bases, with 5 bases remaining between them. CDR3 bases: TGTGCCAGCAGCTTAGTACAGAGCACAGATACGCAGTATTTT. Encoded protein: CASSLVQSTDTQYF.

In DNA form, the CDR3 reads TGTGCCAGCAGCTTCAGACAGAAGTCGAACACTGAAGCTTTCTTT. Translation gives CASSFRQKSNTEAFF. The V gene is TRBV11-2, the J gene TRBJ1-1, with D tentatively TRBD1 (5 bases). The CDR3 has 15 residues. Trimming left V 3 bases short and J 1 base short, with 12 bases between. Germline loops: CDR1 SGHAT, CDR2 FQNNGV. Full variable domain (rest looked up from reference TRBV11-2 and TRBJ1-1): EAGVAQSPRYKIIEKRQSVAFWCNPISGHATLYWYQQILGQGPKLLIQFQNNGVVDDSQLPKDRFSAERLKGVDSTLKIQPAKLEDSAVYLCASSFRQKSNTEAFFGQGTRLTVV.